The clone carrying this T cell receptor beta chain was observed at least ten times. A single record per CDR3 protein comes from TCRdb applying MiXCR to the RT-PCR reads. The data show approximately 250,000 distinct CDR3 sequences, roughly 14% seen once. Germline CDR1 LNHDA, CDR2 SQIVND (reference sequence). CDR3 size: 15 residues. The V end was cut by 5 bases, the J end by 1 base, with 15 bases between. The entry originates in a study of patients and donors after allogeneic stem cell transplantation. This sequence was found in a human donor who was either an allogeneic HSCT recipient or a stem cell or donor lymphocyte infusion donor (not recorded which). It is not recorded whose cells these are; they may come from a transplant donor. V gene TRBV19 combines with J gene TRBJ2-7; possibly TRBD1 for D (6 bases). The sample taken for sequencing was blood, either unsorted or a sorted T cell fraction (not recorded which). CDR3 region: CASSAPGHQSYEQYF. The CDR3 DNA reads as TGTGCCAGTAGTGCGCCGGGACACCAGTCCTACGAGCAGTACTTC.